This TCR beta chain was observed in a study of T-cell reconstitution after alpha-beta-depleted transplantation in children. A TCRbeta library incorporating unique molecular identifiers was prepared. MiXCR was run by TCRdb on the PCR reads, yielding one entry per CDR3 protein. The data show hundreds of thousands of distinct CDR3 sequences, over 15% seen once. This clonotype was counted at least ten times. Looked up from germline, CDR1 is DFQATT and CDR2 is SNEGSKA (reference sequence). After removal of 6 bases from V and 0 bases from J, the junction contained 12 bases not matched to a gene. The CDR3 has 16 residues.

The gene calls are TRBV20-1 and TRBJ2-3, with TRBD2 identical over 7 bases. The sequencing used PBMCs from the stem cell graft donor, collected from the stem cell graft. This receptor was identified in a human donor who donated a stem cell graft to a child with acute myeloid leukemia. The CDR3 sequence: CSALGRGAVSTDTQYF. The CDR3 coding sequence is TGCAGTGCCCTGGGGAGGGGAGCGGTTAGCACAGATACGCAGTATTTT.